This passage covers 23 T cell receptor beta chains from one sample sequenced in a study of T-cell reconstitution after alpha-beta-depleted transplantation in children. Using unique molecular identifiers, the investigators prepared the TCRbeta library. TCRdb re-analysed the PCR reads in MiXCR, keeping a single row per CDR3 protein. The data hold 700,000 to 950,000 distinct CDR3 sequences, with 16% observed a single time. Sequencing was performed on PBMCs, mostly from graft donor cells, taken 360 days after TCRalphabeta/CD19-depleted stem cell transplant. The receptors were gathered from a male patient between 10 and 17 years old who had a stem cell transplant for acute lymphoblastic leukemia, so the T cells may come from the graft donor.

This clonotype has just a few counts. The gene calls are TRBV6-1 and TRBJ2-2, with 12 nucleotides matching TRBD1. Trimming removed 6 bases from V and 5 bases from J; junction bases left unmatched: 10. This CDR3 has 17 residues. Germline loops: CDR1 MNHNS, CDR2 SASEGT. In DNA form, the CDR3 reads TGTGCCAGCAGCCTCCCCGGGACAGGGGGCAGGACCGGGGAGCTGTTTTTT. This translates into CASSLPGTGGRTGELFF.

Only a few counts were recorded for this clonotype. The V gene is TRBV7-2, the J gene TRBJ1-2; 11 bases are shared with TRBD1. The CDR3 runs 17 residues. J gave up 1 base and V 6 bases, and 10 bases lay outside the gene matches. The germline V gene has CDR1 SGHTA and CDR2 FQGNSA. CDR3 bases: TGTGCCAGCAGGAAGGACAGGGGGCGACCCGATAACTATGGCTACACCTTC. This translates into CASRKDRGRPDNYGYTF.

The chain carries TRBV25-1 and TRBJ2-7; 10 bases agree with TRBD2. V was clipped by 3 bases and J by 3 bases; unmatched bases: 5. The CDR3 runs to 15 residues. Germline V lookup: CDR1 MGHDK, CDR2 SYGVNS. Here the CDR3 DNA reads TGTGCCAGCAGTGACACTAGCGGGATGGGCTACGAGCAGTACTTC. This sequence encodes CASSDTSGMGYEQYF.

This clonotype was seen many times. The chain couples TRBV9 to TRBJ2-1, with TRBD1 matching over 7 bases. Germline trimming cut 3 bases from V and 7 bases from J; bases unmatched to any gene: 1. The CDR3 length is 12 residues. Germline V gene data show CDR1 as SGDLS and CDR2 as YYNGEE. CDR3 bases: TGTGCCAGCAGCGCAGGGGGAAATGAGCAGTTCTTC. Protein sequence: CASSAGGNEQFF.

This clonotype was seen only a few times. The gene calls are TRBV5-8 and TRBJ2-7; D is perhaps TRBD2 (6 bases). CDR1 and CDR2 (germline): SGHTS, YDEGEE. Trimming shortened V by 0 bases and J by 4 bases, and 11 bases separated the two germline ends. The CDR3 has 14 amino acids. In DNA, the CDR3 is TGTGCCAGCAGCTTGGAGGGACTTGGGTACGAGCAGTACTTC. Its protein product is CASSLEGLGYEQYF. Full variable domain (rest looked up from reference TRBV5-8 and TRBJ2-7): EAGVTQSPTHLIKTRGQQATLRCSPISGHTSVYWYQQALGLGLQFLLWYDEGEERNRGNFPPRFSGRQFPNYSSELNVNALELEDSALYLCASSLEGLGYEQYFGPGTRLTVT.

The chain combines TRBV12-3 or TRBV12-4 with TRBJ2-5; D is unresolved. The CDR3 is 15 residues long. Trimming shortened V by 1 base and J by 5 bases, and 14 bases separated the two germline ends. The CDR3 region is CASSLVGQGAETQYF. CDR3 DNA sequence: TGTGCCAGCAGTTTAGTGGGTCAAGGAGCGGAGACCCAGTACTTC.

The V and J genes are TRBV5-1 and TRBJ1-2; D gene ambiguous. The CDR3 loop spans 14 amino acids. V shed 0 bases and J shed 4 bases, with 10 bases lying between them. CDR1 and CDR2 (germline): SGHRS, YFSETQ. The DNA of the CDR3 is TGCGCCAGCAGCTTGGTATTCGGACTCTATGGCTACACCTTC. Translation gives CASSLVFGLYGYTF.

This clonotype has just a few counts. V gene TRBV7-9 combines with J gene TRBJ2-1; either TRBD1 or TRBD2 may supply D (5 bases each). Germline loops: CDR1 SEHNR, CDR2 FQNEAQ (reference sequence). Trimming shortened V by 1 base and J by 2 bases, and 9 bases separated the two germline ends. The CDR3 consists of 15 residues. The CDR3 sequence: CASSLGDGAYNEQFF. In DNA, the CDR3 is TGTGCCAGCAGCTTAGGGGACGGAGCCTACAATGAGCAGTTCTTC.

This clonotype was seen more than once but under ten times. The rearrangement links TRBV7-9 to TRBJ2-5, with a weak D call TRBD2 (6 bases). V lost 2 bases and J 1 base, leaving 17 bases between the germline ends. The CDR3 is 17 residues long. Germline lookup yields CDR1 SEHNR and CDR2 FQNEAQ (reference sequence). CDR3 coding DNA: TGTGCCAGCAGCTTATTTGGACTACTAGCCATCCAAGAGACCCAGTACTTC. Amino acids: CASSLFGLLAIQETQYF.

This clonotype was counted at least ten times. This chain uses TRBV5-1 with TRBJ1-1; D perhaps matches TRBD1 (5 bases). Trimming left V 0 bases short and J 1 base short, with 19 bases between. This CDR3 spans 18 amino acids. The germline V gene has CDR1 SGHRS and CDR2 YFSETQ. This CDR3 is CASSLAGLLQEENTEAFF. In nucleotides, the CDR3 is TGCGCCAGCAGCTTGGCCGGTCTACTACAGGAGGAGAACACTGAAGCTTTCTTT.

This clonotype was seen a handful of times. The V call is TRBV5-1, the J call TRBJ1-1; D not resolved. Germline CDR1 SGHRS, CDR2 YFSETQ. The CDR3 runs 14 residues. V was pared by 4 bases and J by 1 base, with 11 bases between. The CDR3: CASSGHEGNTEAFF. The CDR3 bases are TGCGCCAGCAGCGGTCACGAGGGGAACACTGAAGCTTTCTTT.

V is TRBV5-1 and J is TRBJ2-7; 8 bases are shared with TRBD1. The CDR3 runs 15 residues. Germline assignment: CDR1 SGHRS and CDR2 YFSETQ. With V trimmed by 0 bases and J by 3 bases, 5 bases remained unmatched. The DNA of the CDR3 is TGCGCCAGCAGCTTGGGGCAGGGGGCTATCTACGAGCAGTACTTC. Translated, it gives CASSLGQGAIYEQYF.

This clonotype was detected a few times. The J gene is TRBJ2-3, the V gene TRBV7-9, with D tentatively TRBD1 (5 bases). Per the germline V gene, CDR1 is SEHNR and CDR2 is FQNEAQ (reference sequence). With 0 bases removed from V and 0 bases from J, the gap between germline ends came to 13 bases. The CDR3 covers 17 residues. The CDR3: CASSLAQGGRSTDTQYF. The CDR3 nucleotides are TGTGCCAGCAGCTTAGCGCAGGGTGGTCGAAGCACAGATACGCAGTATTTT.

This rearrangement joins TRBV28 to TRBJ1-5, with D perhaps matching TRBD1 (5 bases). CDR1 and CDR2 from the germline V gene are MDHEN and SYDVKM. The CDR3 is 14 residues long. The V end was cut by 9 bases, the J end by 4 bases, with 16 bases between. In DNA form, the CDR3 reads TGTGCCAGGACCTTACGGGACCTAAATCAGCCCCAGCATTTT. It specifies CARTLRDLNQPQHF. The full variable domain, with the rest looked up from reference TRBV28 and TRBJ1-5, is DVKVTQSSRYLVKRTGEKVFLECVQDMDHENMFWYRQDPGLGLRLIYFSYDVKMKEKGDIPEGYSVSREKKERFSLILESASTNQTSMYLCARTLRDLNQPQHFGDGTRLSIL.

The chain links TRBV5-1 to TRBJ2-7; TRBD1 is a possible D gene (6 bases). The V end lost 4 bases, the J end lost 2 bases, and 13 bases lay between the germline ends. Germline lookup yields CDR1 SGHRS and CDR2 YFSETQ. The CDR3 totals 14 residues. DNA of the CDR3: TGCGCCAGCAGCATCGGACAGATGCCCTACGAGCAGTACTTC. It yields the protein CASSIGQMPYEQYF.

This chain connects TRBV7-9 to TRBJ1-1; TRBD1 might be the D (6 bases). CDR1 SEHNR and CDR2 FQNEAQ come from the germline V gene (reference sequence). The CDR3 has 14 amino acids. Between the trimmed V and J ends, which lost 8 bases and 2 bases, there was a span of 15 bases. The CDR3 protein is CASGHRATNTEAFF. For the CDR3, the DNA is TGTGCCAGCGGTCACAGGGCAACTAACACTGAAGCTTTCTTT.

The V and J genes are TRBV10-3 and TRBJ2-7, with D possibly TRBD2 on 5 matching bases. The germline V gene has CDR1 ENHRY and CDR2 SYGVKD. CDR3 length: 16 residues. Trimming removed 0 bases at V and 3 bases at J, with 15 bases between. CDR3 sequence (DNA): TGTGCCATCAGTGAGTCGGGTGGGCTAGGACTCTACGAGCAGTACTTC. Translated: CAISESGGLGLYEQYF.

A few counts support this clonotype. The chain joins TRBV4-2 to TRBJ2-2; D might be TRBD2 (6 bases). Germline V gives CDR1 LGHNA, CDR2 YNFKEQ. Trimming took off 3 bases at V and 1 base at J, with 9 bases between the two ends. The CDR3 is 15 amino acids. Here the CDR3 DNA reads TGTGCCAGCAGCCAGCGGCGGGAGAACACCGGGGAGCTGTTTTTT. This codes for CASSQRRENTGELFF.

The DNA for the CDR3 is TGTGCCAGCAGAATGGGACAGGGGACGAATGAAAAACTGTTTTTT. Encoded protein: CASRMGQGTNEKLFF. The chain couples TRBV12-3 or TRBV12-4 to TRBJ1-4, with 10 nucleotides matching TRBD1. The CDR3 length is 15 residues. J lost 5 bases, V lost 6 bases, and 6 bases had no gene match.

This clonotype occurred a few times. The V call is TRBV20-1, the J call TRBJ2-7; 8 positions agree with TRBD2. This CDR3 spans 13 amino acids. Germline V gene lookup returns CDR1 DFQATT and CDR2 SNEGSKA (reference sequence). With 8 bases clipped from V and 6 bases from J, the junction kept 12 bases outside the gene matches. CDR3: CSISGNHPREQYF. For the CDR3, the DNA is TGCAGTATTAGCGGGAATCACCCTCGCGAGCAGTACTTC.

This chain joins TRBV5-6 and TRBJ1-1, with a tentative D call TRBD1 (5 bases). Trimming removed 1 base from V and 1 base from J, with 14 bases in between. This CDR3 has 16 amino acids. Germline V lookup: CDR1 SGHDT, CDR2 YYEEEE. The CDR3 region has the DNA TGTGCCAGCAGCTTGTTATCGGGACGGAGGAACACTGAAGCTTTCTTT. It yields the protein CASSLLSGRRNTEAFF. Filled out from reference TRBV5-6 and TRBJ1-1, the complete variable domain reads DAGVTQSPTHLIKTRGQQVTLRCSPKSGHDTVSWYQQALGQGPQFIFQYYEEEERQRGNFPDRFSGHQFPNYSSELNVNALLLGDSALYLCASSLLSGRRNTEAFFGQGTRLTVV.

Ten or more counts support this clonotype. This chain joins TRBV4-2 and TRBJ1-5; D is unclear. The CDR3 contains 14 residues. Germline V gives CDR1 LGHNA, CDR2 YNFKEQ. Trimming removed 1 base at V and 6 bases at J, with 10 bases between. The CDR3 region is CASSQGEGSQPQHF. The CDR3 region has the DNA TGTGCCAGCAGCCAAGGGGAGGGCAGTCAGCCCCAGCATTTT.

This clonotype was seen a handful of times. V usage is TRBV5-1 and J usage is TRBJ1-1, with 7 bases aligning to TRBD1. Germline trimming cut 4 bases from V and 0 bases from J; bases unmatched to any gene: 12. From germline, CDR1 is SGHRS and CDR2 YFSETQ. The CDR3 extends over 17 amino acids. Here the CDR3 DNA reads TGCGCCAGCAGCACGACCGGGACAGCGATAATGAACACTGAAGCTTTCTTT. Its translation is CASSTTGTAIMNTEAFF.